The 26 T cell receptor beta chains below all came from one sample that was sequenced in a study of OX40 agonist ivuxolimab in advanced cancers. The receptor library was made with the immunoSEQ multiplex PCR assay. This immuneACCESS table, as held by TCRdb, lists in-frame sequences with V and J called but not all clones. Of the missing ones, under half trace to an unresolved V gene in checked studies; the others have no known cause. The sample has 70,000 or so clones on record, roughly 89% of them singletons. The ten largest clones capture roughly 0.79% of the sample. The specimen comprised CD4+ or CD8+ T cells sorted from blood, sampled in a trial of the OX40 agonist ivuxolimab. These receptors were taken from an adult with an advanced solid tumor such as melanoma, head and neck, liver or kidney cancer.

This sequence joins TRBV29-1 and TRBJ1-2; D unresolved. V lost 5 bases, J lost 2 bases, and 9 bases lay in between. Looked up from germline, CDR1 is SQVTM and CDR2 is ANQGSEA. CDR3 length equals 12 residues. The CDR3 spells CSVLKANYGYTF. The DNA for the CDR3 is TGCAGCGTTCTTAAGGCCAACTATGGCTACACCTTC.

This clone occurred a few times. V is TRBV10-1 and J is TRBJ1-1; D remains unclear. Between the trimmed V and J ends, which lost 3 bases and 7 bases, there was a span of 12 bases. This CDR3 has 13 amino acids. Germline assignment: CDR1 WNHNN and CDR2 SYGVQD (reference sequence). This CDR3 is CASSEILGSEAFF. For the CDR3, the DNA is TGCGCCAGCAGTGAAATACTCGGCAGTGAAGCTTTCTTT.

The rearrangement joins TRBV9 to TRBJ2-2; tentatively, D is TRBD1 (6 bases). V lost 7 bases and J 2 bases, leaving 15 bases between the germline ends. The V gene's germline CDR1 is SGDLS and CDR2 YYNGEE. The CDR3 loop spans 15 amino acids. In DNA, the CDR3 is TGTGCCAGCGGGCCGACAGGAATTAACACCGGGGAGCTGTTTTTT. Its translation is CASGPTGINTGELFF. Combining the CDR3 with reference TRBV9 and TRBJ2-2 gives the whole variable domain DSGVTQTPKHLITATGQRVTLRCSPRSGDLSVYWYQQSLDQGLQFLIQYYNGEERAKGNILERFSAQQFPDLHSELNLSSLELGDSALYFCASGPTGINTGELFFGEGSRLTVL.

J is TRBJ2-1 and V is TRBV14; D is unresolved. V dropped 0 bases and J dropped 2 bases, with 11 bases sitting between them. Germline values: CDR1 SGHDN, CDR2 FVKESK. The CDR3 is made up of 16 amino acids. CDR3 loop: CASSQEVSWPYNEQFF. In DNA form, the CDR3 reads TGTGCCAGCAGCCAAGAAGTTTCCTGGCCCTACAATGAGCAGTTCTTC.

V usage is TRBV29-1 and J usage is TRBJ1-3; TRBD1 is a possible D gene (5 bases). This CDR3 comprises 13 residues. Germline CDR1 SQVTM, CDR2 ANQGSEA. V was shortened by 7 bases and J by 1 base, with 11 bases between the two germline ends. Written as DNA, the CDR3 is TGCAGCGCCTTGACAGTTTCTGGAAACACCATATATTTT. This translates into CSALTVSGNTIYF.

The V and J genes are TRBV9 and TRBJ1-5; D call uncertain. CDR3 length: 14 residues. V gave up 4 bases and J gave up 4 bases, with 12 bases separating them. CDR1 and CDR2 (germline): SGDLS, YYNGEE. Here the CDR3 reads CASSLGLGNQPQHF. CDR3 in DNA: TGTGCCAGCAGCCTGGGTCTTGGGAATCAGCCCCAGCATTTT.

The chain employs TRBV27 and TRBJ2-3; TRBD2 aligns across 8 bases. This CDR3 is built from 12 residues. Germline V gene data show CDR1 as MNHEY and CDR2 as SMNVEV (reference sequence). V lost 4 bases and J lost 9; bases outside the gene matches: 3. DNA for the CDR3: TGTGCCAGCAGTTCTGTAGCGGGAACGCAGTATTTT. This translates into CASSSVAGTQYF.

The chain's CDR3 is CASLYRETEKLFF. The CDR3, as DNA: TGTGCCAGCCTCTACCGGGAGACCGAAAAACTGTTTTTT. The chain links TRBV2 to TRBJ1-4; no firm D call. V lost 8 bases and J lost 8, with 15 bases in between. CDR1 and CDR2 from the germline V gene are SNHLY and FYNNEI. CDR3 size: 13 residues.

The chain is built from TRBV29-1 and TRBJ2-6; D unclear. This CDR3 has 18 amino acids. V was trimmed by 1 base and J by 2 bases, leaving 18 bases between them. The germline V gene encodes CDR1 SQVTM and CDR2 ANQGSEA. This CDR3 reads CSVEVEKYLPAGANVLTF. DNA of the CDR3: TGCAGCGTTGAAGTGGAAAAGTATCTTCCCGCTGGGGCCAACGTCCTGACTTTC.

The chain couples TRBV29-1 to TRBJ2-4; D possibly corresponds to TRBD2 (6 bases). The V end lost 5 bases, the J end lost 3 bases, and 17 bases lay between the germline ends. This CDR3 is 15 amino acids long. Looked up from germline, CDR1 is SQVTM and CDR2 is ANQGSEA. DNA of the CDR3: TGCAGCGTTAGCGGCGAGCGGGCCAACAAAAACATTCAGTACTTC. Encoded protein: CSVSGERANKNIQYF.

J is TRBJ1-1 and V is TRBV6-1; D is ambiguous. The CDR3 spans 13 residues. The germline V gene has CDR1 MNHNS and CDR2 SASEGT. Trimming pared 8 bases from V and 0 bases from J, leaving 10 bases between. Written as DNA, the CDR3 is TGTGCCAGCGCGCAGACTTTGAACACTGAAGCTTTCTTT. Translating gives CASAQTLNTEAFF.

The chain recombines TRBV7-2 with TRBJ1-1; the D is unclear. The germline V gene encodes CDR1 SGHTA and CDR2 FQGNSA. Trimming removed 3 bases at V and 2 bases at J, with 13 bases between. This CDR3 contains 15 residues. The CDR3 region is CASSFSGPTNTEAFF. The CDR3 DNA is TGTGCCAGCAGCTTTAGTGGACCGACCAACACTGAAGCTTTCTTT.

The chain has TRBV7-2 and TRBJ2-4; TRBD2 aligns across 9 bases. The germline gives CDR1 SGHTA, CDR2 FQGNSA. This CDR3 region has 14 residues. J lost 8 bases, V lost 6 bases, and 8 bases had no gene match. CDR3 sequence: CASRFRTSVDIQYF. DNA for the CDR3: TGTGCCAGCAGGTTTAGGACTAGCGTGGACATTCAGTACTTC.

This clone was observed a single time. This chain connects TRBV7-2 to TRBJ2-5; 9 bases fit TRBD1. Germline CDR1 SGHTA, CDR2 FQGNSA. The CDR3 is 15 amino acids. Trimming took 3 bases from V and 7 from J; bases not matched to a gene: 9. CDR3 amino acids: CASSLGQGWGGTQYF. Written as DNA, the CDR3 is TGTGCCAGCAGCTTGGGACAGGGTTGGGGAGGGACCCAGTACTTC.

The chain links TRBV5-5 to TRBJ2-5, with D uncertain. This CDR3 comprises 11 residues. V was shortened by 4 bases and J by 3 bases, with 4 bases between the two germline ends. Looked up from germline, CDR1 is SGHKS and CDR2 is YYEKEE (reference sequence). The CDR3 here is CASSPEETQYF. CDR3 bases: TGTGCCAGCAGCCCGGAAGAGACCCAGTACTTC.

The chain carries TRBV7-9 and TRBJ2-1; weak D call: TRBD2 (6 bases). Germline assignment: CDR1 SEHNR and CDR2 FQNEAQ (reference sequence). The CDR3 has 16 amino acids. With 1 base removed from V and 4 bases from J, the gap between germline ends came to 14 bases. Written as DNA, the CDR3 is TGTGCCAGCAGCTTAGGTCCATTAGCGGAATACAATGAGCAGTTCTTC. This encodes CASSLGPLAEYNEQFF.

This clone was seen only once. The V call is TRBV5-1, the J call TRBJ2-3; D gene ambiguous. This CDR3 spans 14 amino acids. The V end was cut by 0 bases, the J end by 8 bases, with 13 bases between. CDR1 SGHRS and CDR2 YFSETQ come from the germline V gene. CDR3 sequence reads: CASSLALDPTTQYF. The CDR3 bases are TGCGCCAGCAGCTTGGCCTTGGACCCGACTACGCAGTATTTT. Looking up the rest from reference TRBV5-1 and TRBJ2-3 gives the full variable domain: KAGVTQTPRYLIKTRGQQVTLSCSPISGHRSVSWYQQTPGQGLQFLFEYFSETQRNKGNFPGRFSGRQFSNSRSEMNVSTLELGDSALYLCASSLALDPTTQYFGPGTRLTVL.

V is TRBV5-1 and J is TRBJ2-2; 13 nucleotides line up with TRBD2. There are 17 residues in the CDR3. The germline CDR1 and CDR2 sequences are SGHRS and YFSETQ. The ends lost 2 bases at V and 6 bases at J; junction bases unmatched: 7. The CDR3 reads CASSFGPGLAGAGELFF. CDR3 in DNA: TGCGCCAGCAGCTTTGGGCCCGGACTAGCGGGAGCCGGGGAGCTGTTTTTT. The full variable domain, with the rest looked up from reference TRBV5-1 and TRBJ2-2, is KAGVTQTPRYLIKTRGQQVTLSCSPISGHRSVSWYQQTPGQGLQFLFEYFSETQRNKGNFPGRFSGRQFSNSRSEMNVSTLELGDSALYLCASSFGPGLAGAGELFFGEGSRLTVL.

The genes are TRBV30 and TRBJ1-4; D unclear. The germline V and J ends were trimmed by 6 bases and 3 bases, with 11 bases remaining between them. The germline gives CDR1 GTSNPN, CDR2 SVGIG (reference sequence). The CDR3 runs 13 residues. The CDR3 loop reads CACSGFANEKLFF. The CDR3 nucleotides read TGTGCCTGCTCGGGATTTGCTAATGAAAAACTGTTTTTT.

The V gene is TRBV28, the J gene TRBJ1-2, with 7 bases fitting TRBD1. There are 13 residues in the CDR3. With 2 bases clipped from V and 12 bases from J, the junction kept 9 bases outside the gene matches. Germline CDR1 MDHEN, CDR2 SYDVKM. CDR3 protein: CASSLGQGGFDTF. Here the CDR3 DNA reads TGTGCCAGCAGTTTAGGGCAGGGGGGGTTCGACACCTTC.

The chain uses TRBV30 and TRBJ1-4, with D perhaps TRBD1 (5 bases). CDR3 length: 13 amino acids. The V gene lost 7 bases and the J gene lost 5 bases, with 14 bases spanning the gap. Per germline, CDR1 GTSNPN and CDR2 SVGIG (reference sequence). CDR3 nucleotide sequence: TGTGCCTTACAAATCGGGGGGAATGAAAAACTGTTTTTT. This encodes CALQIGGNEKLFF.

This clone was observed a single time. Other DNA sequences in the sample encode the same CDR3. The chain is built from TRBV7-2 and TRBJ1-3; D gene uncertain. The CDR3 covers 14 residues. Germline V gives CDR1 SGHTA, CDR2 FQGNSA. V was cut by 1 base and J by 0 bases, with 4 bases left in between. DNA of the CDR3: TGTGCCAGCAGCTTAGAGTTCTCTGGAAACACCATATATTTT. Its protein is CASSLEFSGNTIYF.

This clone turned up a few times. The chain has TRBV28 and TRBJ2-2, with 7 nucleotides matching TRBD1. V was pared by 6 bases and J by 0 bases, with 13 bases of the junction left unmatched. CDR3 size: 18 residues. Germline V gene data show CDR1 as MDHEN and CDR2 as SYDVKM. CDR3 sequence (DNA): TGTGCCAGCAGCCTAAGTCAGGGACAGCCATCGAACACCGGGGAGCTGTTTTTT. Translation: CASSLSQGQPSNTGELFF.

The gene calls are TRBV5-4 and TRBJ1-1; D gene uncertain. Looked up from germline, CDR1 is SGHNT and CDR2 is YYREEE (reference sequence). The CDR3 spans 15 residues. Trimming removed 0 bases from V and 4 bases from J, with 13 bases in between. CDR3 loop: CASSLGKRGSTEAFF. CDR3 nucleotides: TGTGCCAGCAGCTTGGGGAAGCGAGGGAGCACTGAAGCTTTCTTT. The variable domain in full, completed from reference TRBV5-4 and TRBJ1-1, reads ETGVTQSPTHLIKTRGQQVTLRCSSQSGHNTVSWYQQALGQGPQFIFQYYREEENGRGNFPPRFSGLQFPNYSSELNVNALELDDSALYLCASSLGKRGSTEAFFGQGTRLTVV.

This sequence joins TRBV7-3 and TRBJ2-7, with a possible D match to TRBD1 (5 bases). Per the germline V gene, CDR1 is SGHTA and CDR2 is FQGTGA. V dropped 4 bases and J dropped 2 bases, with 12 bases sitting between them. CDR3 size: 14 residues. The CDR3 DNA reads TGTGCCAGCAGCTCAGACAGTGGACCCTACGAGCAGTACTTC. Its translation: CASSSDSGPYEQYF.

The gene calls are TRBV7-2 and TRBJ1-6; no firm D call. CDR3 size: 13 residues. Germline V CDR1 and CDR2: SGHTA, FQGNSA. V lost 2 bases and J lost 8, with 7 bases in between. The CDR3, as DNA: TGTGCCAGCAGCTTAACGGCAGATTCACCCCTCCACTTT. Its protein is CASSLTADSPLHF.